The TCR beta chain under discussion was sequenced for a study of blood T cell repertoires in COVID-19. Study in general: T cells, B-cell-depleted T cells, or PBMCs supplied cDNA or gDNA.

Germline CDR1 and CDR2: MDHEN and SYDVKM. The CDR3 contains 17 residues. Trimming removed 5 bases at V and 1 base at J, with 15 bases between. Original data processing: Estimated nucleated cell counts came from reference gene primer amplification. TCRdb keeps only in-frame clones here, not all; method: immunoSEQ multiplex PCR. D and trimming come from the DNA, and the V and J calls and clone size come from that table. Among about 54,000 clones listed, around 90% were seen once. The sample taken for sequencing was peripheral blood. The receptor's source is a man aged 50-60 years with active COVID-19. The chain joins TRBV28 to TRBJ2-6; perhaps TRBD1 as D (6 bases). Written as DNA, the CDR3 is TGTGCCAGCAGTCCTCCGGGACAAGCATCTGGGGCCAACGTCCTGACTTTC. As protein: CASSPPGQASGANVLTF.